Shown below are 27 T cell receptor beta chains from a single sample sequenced in a study of cytomegalovirus exposure and HLA in healthy donors. Sequencing was performed with immunoSEQ multiplex PCR; in TCRdb, only in-frame clones are kept and a portion is missing. The repertoire holds roughly 75,000 clones, 94% seen once, with 2% to 2.5% in the top ten. The specimen sequenced was PBMCs. Receptors originate from a young woman in good health and CMV-seronegative.

The genes are TRBV14 and TRBJ1-1; the match to TRBD1 covers 9 bases. The CDR3 totals 15 residues. J gave up 0 bases and V 4 bases, and 3 bases lay outside the gene matches. CDR1 is SGHDN and CDR2 is FVKESK in the germline V gene. CDR3 sequence: CASSRTGALNTEAFF. CDR3 coding DNA: TGTGCCAGCAGCCGGACAGGGGCCCTGAACACTGAAGCTTTCTTT.

The chain links TRBV15 to TRBJ2-1; D might be TRBD2 (6 bases). V was cut by 8 bases and J by 2 bases, with 10 bases left in between. The CDR3 extends over 13 amino acids. The germline V gene has CDR1 LNHNV and CDR2 YYDKDF (reference sequence). The chain's CDR3 is CATDTGAYNEQFF. For the CDR3, the DNA is TGTGCCACCGACACGGGGGCCTACAATGAGCAGTTCTTC.

The chain uses TRBV6-5 and TRBJ1-1; D ambiguous. The CDR3 length is 14 residues. V was trimmed by 5 bases and J by 1 base, leaving 11 bases between them. Germline lookup yields CDR1 MNHEY and CDR2 SVGAGI. CDR3 nucleotide sequence: TGTGCCAGCAGTCAAAATCCCCAGAACACTGAAGCTTTCTTT. It specifies CASSQNPQNTEAFF.

This clone has just one count. The chain is built from TRBV18 and TRBJ2-1; 7 nucleotides match TRBD2. Per germline, CDR1 KGHSH and CDR2 LQKENI. Losses at the gene ends were 3 bases for V and 4 bases for J; bases not matched to a gene: 12. The CDR3 runs to 17 residues. The CDR3 DNA reads as TGTGCCAGCTCACCCCAACCTATCCAGCGGGATTACAATGAGCAGTTCTTC. It yields the protein CASSPQPIQRDYNEQFF.

The rearrangement links TRBV19 to TRBJ1-1; TRBD1 matches at 10 bases. With 6 bases clipped from V and 5 bases from J, the junction kept 6 bases outside the gene matches. The CDR3 is 14 amino acids. In germline, CDR1 is LNHDA, CDR2 SQIVND (reference sequence). The CDR3 sequence is CASSLTGGTTEAFF. CDR3 coding DNA: TGTGCCAGTAGCTTGACAGGGGGCACGACTGAAGCTTTCTTT.

This clone was seen only a few times. The J gene is TRBJ2-7, the V gene TRBV11-3, with a tentative D call TRBD2 (6 bases). In germline, CDR1 is SGHNT, CDR2 YENEEA. CDR3 size: 16 residues. V was cut by 4 bases and J by 2 bases, with 18 bases left in between. DNA for the CDR3: TGTGCCAGCAGCTCCGCAGGGCGGGATCACCCCTACGAGCAGTACTTC. Its translation: CASSSAGRDHPYEQYF.

This clone has a single count. This chain connects TRBV7-2 to TRBJ1-2, with a possible D match to TRBD1 (5 bases). This CDR3 is 18 amino acids long. CDR1 SGHTA and CDR2 FQGNSA come from the germline V gene. Trimming removed 5 bases from V and 5 bases from J, with 27 bases in between. CDR3 nucleotides: TGTGCCAGCAGCCCCCTTAAGGGGTCGGTAGACTTGGCATATGGCTACACCTTC. Translated, it gives CASSPLKGSVDLAYGYTF.

This chain joins TRBV2 and TRBJ1-5; tentatively, D is TRBD1 (6 bases). The length of the CDR3 is 16 residues. V lost 2 bases and J lost 1, with 12 bases in between. In germline, CDR1 is SNHLY, CDR2 FYNNEI. CDR3 in amino acids: CASSEFIGGSNQPQHF. For the CDR3, the DNA is TGTGCCAGCAGTGAATTTATAGGGGGAAGCAATCAGCCCCAGCATTTT. The whole variable domain, filled in from reference TRBV2 and TRBJ1-5, reads EPEVTQTPSHQVTQMGQEVILRCVPISNHLYFYWYRQILGQKVEFLVSFYNNEISEKSEIFDDQFSVERPDGSNFTLKIRSTKLEDSAMYFCASSEFIGGSNQPQHFGDGTRLSIL.

Comment on this clone: Other nucleotide sequences in the sample specify the same CDR3. V gene TRBV6-4 combines with J gene TRBJ2-3, with 8 bases aligning to TRBD2. Germline V gene sequence: CDR1 MRHNA, CDR2 SNTAGT. Trimming cost V 0 bases and J 2 bases; bases outside gene matches: 1. This CDR3 spans 15 amino acids. The CDR3 region is CASSDSGGATDTQYF. As DNA, the CDR3 is TGTGCCAGCAGTGACTCCGGGGGGGCCACAGATACGCAGTATTTT.

The chain uses TRBV5-1 and TRBJ1-2; 8 bases are shared with TRBD1. Germline loops: CDR1 SGHRS, CDR2 YFSETQ. V was pared by 2 bases and J by 5 bases, with 8 bases of the junction left unmatched. The CDR3 has 15 residues. The CDR3 region is CASSFHDRGGYGYTF. The DNA for the CDR3 is TGCGCCAGCAGCTTCCACGACAGGGGCGGGTATGGCTACACCTTC.

The J gene is TRBJ1-2, the V gene TRBV9; 8 bases fit TRBD1. Germline trimming cut 7 bases from V and 0 bases from J; bases unmatched to any gene: 8. The CDR3 runs 15 residues. Germline-derived CDR1 and CDR2 are SGDLS and YYNGEE. The CDR3 sequence is CASSPAGGTNYGYTF. The CDR3 DNA reads TGTGCCAGCTCACCCGCAGGGGGCACTAACTATGGCTACACCTTC.

The V call is TRBV11-2, the J call TRBJ2-3, with 10 nucleotides matching TRBD2. CDR1 is SGHAT and CDR2 is FQNNGV in the germline V gene. J gave up 6 bases and V 3 bases, and 0 bases lay outside the gene matches. This CDR3 comprises 13 residues. The CDR3 DNA is TGTGCCAGCAGCTTTAGCGGGGGGGATACGCAGTATTTT. Its protein is CASSFSGGDTQYF.

The gene calls are TRBV21-1 and TRBJ2-7; the DNA was not used to check the table's D call, TRBD2. TRBV21-1 represents a pseudogene. The CDR3 is 12 amino acids. The CDR3 DNA is TGTGCCAGCAGCTTTGGACGGACTGAGCAGTACTTC. Translated, it gives CASSFGRTEQYF.

The table lists this clone with a count of one. The gene calls are TRBV18 and TRBJ1-1; 7 bases agree with TRBD1. J was trimmed by 2 bases and V by 1 base; bases with no gene match: 10. CDR1 and CDR2 from the germline V gene are KGHSH and LQKENI. The CDR3 totals 17 residues. The CDR3 spells CASSPRVEGAGNTEAFF. The CDR3 DNA follows: TGTGCCAGCTCACCACGGGTTGAGGGGGCGGGAAACACTGAAGCTTTCTTT.

The chain recombines TRBV4-3 with TRBJ2-3; D remains unclear. CDR1 is LGHNA, CDR2 YSLEER, per germline. CDR3 size: 13 residues. V lost 5 bases and J 0 bases, leaving 6 bases between the germline ends. The CDR3, as DNA: TGCGCCAGCAGCAAGACTAGCACAGATACGCAGTATTTT. Translation: CASSKTSTDTQYF.

The rearrangement uses TRBV13 and TRBJ2-2, with 9 bases identical to TRBD1. The trim removed 4 bases at V and 2 bases at J, leaving 2 bases unmatched. Germline V lookup: CDR1 PRHDT, CDR2 FYEKMQ (reference sequence). The CDR3 contains 15 residues. CDR3 sequence reads: CASSSGQGNTGELFF. The CDR3 DNA reads TGTGCCAGCAGCTCGGGACAGGGTAACACCGGGGAGCTGTTTTTT.

V usage is TRBV6-5 and J usage is TRBJ1-1; no firm D call. Trimming cost V 3 bases and J 2 bases, with 7 bases left between them. The CDR3 is 13 residues long. Germline V gene lookup returns CDR1 MNHEY and CDR2 SVGAGI. The CDR3 coding sequence is TGTGCCAGCAGTTATTTTCCTAACACTGAAGCTTTCTTT. It yields the protein CASSYFPNTEAFF.

The count of this clone is one. V usage is TRBV18 and J usage is TRBJ1-2; 7 nucleotides agree with TRBD1. The germline V gene encodes CDR1 KGHSH and CDR2 LQKENI. V shed 4 bases, J shed 4 bases, and the junction held 9 bases outside the gene matches. The CDR3 runs 15 residues. CDR3 residues: CASSRNPTGLYGYTF. The DNA for the CDR3 is TGTGCCAGCTCACGGAATCCGACAGGGCTCTATGGCTACACCTTC.

As to this clone: Other DNA sequences in the sample encode the same CDR3. The chain carries TRBV15 and TRBJ1-4; tentative D call: TRBD1 (5 bases). The CDR3 runs 14 residues. Germline values: CDR1 LNHNV, CDR2 YYDKDF (reference sequence). V was trimmed by 1 base and J by 4 bases, leaving 7 bases between them. The CDR3 reads CATSRGGSNEKLFF. CDR3 bases: TGTGCCACCAGCAGAGGGGGCAGTAATGAAAAACTGTTTTTT.

The chain links TRBV14 to TRBJ2-1, with TRBD2 identical over 12 bases. The CDR3 sequence is 22 residues long. V was clipped by 0 bases and J by 0 bases; unmatched bases: 15. The germline gives CDR1 SGHDN, CDR2 FVKESK. Here the CDR3 DNA reads TGTGCCAGCAGCCAAGATCCCCTCCCCCTGACTAGCGGGAGAAGCTCCTACAATGAGCAGTTCTTC. It translates to CASSQDPLPLTSGRSSYNEQFF.

This clone has only one observation. This rearrangement joins TRBV10-3 to TRBJ1-2; D gene ambiguous. CDR3 length equals 15 residues. Trimming pared 2 bases from V and 0 bases from J, leaving 10 bases between. The V gene's germline CDR1 is ENHRY and CDR2 SYGVKD. The CDR3 sequence is CAISEPPGSNYGYTF. Here the CDR3 DNA reads TGTGCCATCAGTGAGCCCCCCGGGTCTAACTATGGCTACACCTTC.

The rearrangement joins TRBV30 to TRBJ2-7; possible D gene TRBD2, 5 bases. This CDR3 is 12 amino acids long. The germline gives CDR1 GTSNPN, CDR2 SVGIG (reference sequence). The V end lost 2 bases, the J end lost 7 bases, and 12 bases lay between the germline ends. The CDR3 coding sequence is TGTGCCTGGAGTTCTAATGGGAGTGAGCAGTACTTC. This gives the protein CAWSSNGSEQYF.

CDR3 nucleotide sequence: TGTGCCAGCAGCTCACCAGGAGGGGCTCTATACGAGCAGTACTTC. Protein product: CASSSPGGALYEQYF. The chain carries TRBV7-2 and TRBJ2-7; possibly TRBD2 for D (6 bases). Trimming left V 4 bases short and J 4 bases short, with 17 bases between. Germline V CDR1 and CDR2: SGHTA, FQGNSA. This CDR3 comprises 15 residues.

The chain has TRBV23-1 and TRBJ1-5; 7 bases match TRBD1. TRBV23-1 is noted as an ORF with a role that remains uncertain. The CDR3 length is 17 residues. V was pared by 4 bases and J by 1 base, with 10 bases of the junction left unmatched. This CDR3 reads CASSRFDRVKSNQPQHF. For the CDR3, the DNA is TGCGCCAGCAGTCGTTTTGACAGGGTGAAAAGCAATCAGCCCCAGCATTTT.

This chain uses TRBV2 with TRBJ2-7, with TRBD1 matching over 9 bases. The CDR3 extends over 16 amino acids. Trimming cost V 4 bases and J 2 bases; bases outside gene matches: 9. Germline V gives CDR1 SNHLY, CDR2 FYNNEI. CDR3 amino acids: CASSGSGTGRPYEQYF. Written as DNA, the CDR3 is TGTGCCAGCAGTGGGTCCGGGACAGGGCGCCCCTACGAGCAGTACTTC.

The chain carries TRBV5-1 and TRBJ2-3, with 7 bases aligning to TRBD1. This CDR3 has 15 amino acids. The V gene end was trimmed by 6 bases and the J gene end by 3 bases; junction bases not matched to a gene: 10. Germline V gene sequence: CDR1 SGHRS, CDR2 YFSETQ. The CDR3 DNA reads as TGCGCCAGCACTTGGGGAACAGGGGCAACAGATACGCAGTATTTT. Protein product: CASTWGTGATDTQYF.

V is TRBV11-3 and J is TRBJ2-3; 7 nucleotides align to TRBD2. Germline V lookup: CDR1 SGHNT, CDR2 YENEEA. V lost 5 bases and J lost 5; bases outside the gene matches: 10. The CDR3 contains 15 residues. The CDR3 loop reads CASSASGNGGDTQYF. DNA of the CDR3: TGTGCCAGCAGCGCCAGCGGGAACGGGGGAGATACGCAGTATTTT. The whole variable domain, remainder taken from reference TRBV11-3 and TRBJ2-3, is EAGVVQSPRYKIIEKKQPVAFWCNPISGHNTLYWYLQNLGQGPELLIRYENEEAVDDSQLPKDRFSAERLKGVDSTLKIQPAELGDSAVYLCASSASGNGGDTQYFGPGTRLTVL.